Presented here are 26 T cell receptor beta chains from one specimen sequenced in a study of blood T cell repertoires in COVID-19. Libraries were prepared by immunoSEQ multiplex PCR; TCRdb keeps only in-frame clonotypes and omits some of them. The sample yields some 170,000 clones, around 84% seen once. The specimen was PBMCs or T cells enriched from blood (not recorded which). Receptors were obtained from a man aged 45-60 years who had recovered from COVID-19.

The V gene is TRBV7-9, the J gene TRBJ1-4; TRBD1 aligns across 10 bases. The CDR3 is 14 residues long. Per the germline V gene, CDR1 is SEHNR and CDR2 is FQNEAQ (reference sequence). V gave up 5 bases and J gave up 10 bases; unmatched junction bases: 7. The CDR3 DNA is TGTGCCAGCAGCCCTGGGACAGGGGAGCGAAAACTGTTTTTT. Amino acid sequence: CASSPGTGERKLFF.

This clone was detected only a few times. The chain joins TRBV27 to TRBJ1-1; TRBD1 is a possible D gene (5 bases). Germline lookup yields CDR1 MNHEY and CDR2 SMNVEV (reference sequence). The CDR3 spans 13 residues. V lost 6 bases and J 1 base, leaving 9 bases between the germline ends. The CDR3 sequence is CASRYRKNTEAFF. The CDR3 coding sequence is TGTGCCAGCAGGTACAGGAAGAACACTGAAGCTTTCTTT.

This chain joins TRBV3-1 (or the pseudogene TRBV3-2) and TRBJ2-2, with 10 bases fitting TRBD2. The J segment lost 4 bases and the V segment lost 0 bases, leaving 2 bases of the junction unmatched. Per germline, CDR1 LGHDT and CDR2 YNNKEL (reference sequence). This CDR3 has 16 amino acids. CDR3: CASSQESGGATGELFF. The DNA of the CDR3 is TGTGCCAGCAGCCAAGAGAGCGGGGGGGCCACCGGGGAGCTGTTTTTT.

This chain links TRBV29-1 with TRBJ2-2; 8 nucleotides line up with TRBD1. Germline V gene lookup returns CDR1 SQVTM and CDR2 ANQGSEA. The CDR3 is 14 amino acids. V dropped 0 bases and J dropped 5; count of bases not matched to a gene: 2. The CDR3 spells CSVEDRQGTGELFF. In DNA, the CDR3 is TGCAGCGTTGAAGATCGACAGGGGACCGGGGAGCTGTTTTTT.

Comments on this clone: The same CDR3 can be traced to other DNA sequences in this sample. The chain is built from TRBV27 and TRBJ1-5; D gene unclear. Germline CDR1 MNHEY, CDR2 SMNVEV (reference sequence). Trimming pared 0 bases from V and 7 bases from J, leaving 10 bases between. The CDR3 totals 14 residues. The CDR3 DNA reads TGTGCCAGCAGTTTATCCGCCGGGGTCCAGCCCCAGCATTTT. Translated, it gives CASSLSAGVQPQHF.

The chain has TRBV7-6 and TRBJ1-1, with 10 positions matching TRBD1. Germline V gene data show CDR1 as SGHVS and CDR2 as FNYEAQ. This CDR3 has 17 residues. The junction had 6 bases not matched to a gene; V was cut back by 2 bases and J by 0 bases. For the CDR3, the DNA is TGTGCCAGCAGCTTATTTTCGACAGGGGGCATGAACACTGAAGCTTTCTTT. Its protein product is CASSLFSTGGMNTEAFF.

V usage is TRBV25-1 and J usage is TRBJ2-7; D remains ambiguous. Trimming took off 0 bases at V and 0 bases at J, with 6 bases between the two ends. The CDR3 loop spans 14 amino acids. Germline CDR1 MGHDK, CDR2 SYGVNS. The CDR3 loop reads CASSEYLSSYEQYF. CDR3 in DNA: TGTGCCAGCAGTGAATATCTAAGCTCCTACGAGCAGTACTTC.

In this sample, this clone turned up a few times. Within the sample, other DNA sequences also encode this same CDR3. The rearrangement uses TRBV19 and TRBJ1-5; TRBD1 matches 7 bases. V lost 3 bases to trimming and J lost 4 bases; unmatched junction nucleotides: 3. The CDR3 loop spans 14 amino acids. Germline lookup yields CDR1 LNHDA and CDR2 SQIVND (reference sequence). The CDR3 sequence: CASSIRQGNQPQHF. The DNA of the CDR3 is TGTGCCAGTAGTATCCGACAGGGAAATCAGCCCCAGCATTTT.

CDR3 sequence reads: CAITRDSYNSPLHF. CDR3 coding DNA: TGTGCCATCACCCGGGACAGCTATAATTCACCCCTCCACTTT. This chain joins TRBV10-3 and TRBJ1-6; 7 positions match TRBD1. From germline, CDR1 is ENHRY and CDR2 SYGVKD. V lost 7 bases, J lost 3 bases, and 3 bases stayed unmatched. The CDR3 totals 14 residues.

The CDR3 here is CATQPERNSPLHF. The CDR3 nucleotides are TGTGCCACCCAACCTGAGAGGAATTCACCCCTCCACTTT. The chain carries TRBV19 and TRBJ1-6; D unresolved. V shed 10 bases and J shed 7 bases, with 14 bases lying between them. The CDR3 contains 13 residues. Germline V gene data show CDR1 as LNHDA and CDR2 as SQIVND (reference sequence).

This chain joins TRBV18 and TRBJ2-5, with 8 bases fitting TRBD1. The germline gives CDR1 KGHSH, CDR2 LQKENI. The CDR3 totals 14 residues. The trim removed 8 bases at V and 1 base at J, leaving 6 bases unmatched. For the CDR3, the DNA is TGTGCCAGCCAGTGGACAGGGACCCAAGAGACCCAGTACTTC. It encodes CASQWTGTQETQYF.

A word on this clone: The junction does not match germline at one end; this may be a read error. The chain is built from TRBV7-7 and TRBJ2-1; 7 bases are a match to TRBD1. The length of the CDR3 is 13 residues. Germline lookup yields CDR1 SSHAT and CDR2 FNYEAQ (reference sequence). The CDR3 loop is CASSQDRDREQFF. The CDR3 DNA reads as TGTGCTAGCAGTCAAGATCGGGACAGAGAGCAGTTCTTC.

The rearrangement joins TRBV28 to TRBJ1-2, with D unclear. Trimming shortened V by 6 bases and J by 8 bases, and 16 bases separated the two germline ends. Germline-derived CDR1 and CDR2 are MDHEN and SYDVKM. This CDR3 is 13 amino acids long. The CDR3 loop reads CASRVDTSKGYTF. The CDR3 DNA sequence: TGTGCCAGCAGAGTTGACACTAGTAAGGGCTACACCTTC.

The rearrangement links TRBV5-6 to TRBJ1-2, with a tentative D call TRBD1 (5 bases). The germline V gene has CDR1 SGHDT and CDR2 YYEEEE. V dropped 6 bases and J dropped 6 bases, with 18 bases sitting between them. CDR3 length: 14 amino acids. CDR3 DNA: TGTGCCAGCACCTTTGGGGGGGTCGAGAATGGCTACACCTTC. Translating gives CASTFGGVENGYTF.

This chain connects TRBV20-1 to TRBJ1-1; no definite D call. This CDR3 spans 11 amino acids. V lost 2 bases to trimming and J lost 9 bases, with 10 bases between them. The germline V gene has CDR1 DFQATT and CDR2 SNEGSKA (reference sequence). CDR3 in amino acids: CSARKERQAFF. CDR3 DNA sequence: TGCAGTGCTAGAAAAGAGCGGCAAGCTTTCTTT.

Comment on this clone: One junction end disagrees with the germline gene, perhaps due to a read error. The chain combines TRBV29-1 with TRBJ2-3, with a tentative D call TRBD2 (5 bases). Germline lookup yields CDR1 SQVTM and CDR2 ANQGSEA. The CDR3 is made up of 14 amino acids. Here the CDR3 reads CSVEGLRPTDTQYF. The CDR3, as DNA: TGCAGCGTGGAAGGACTCCGACCCACAGATACGCAGTATTTT.

J is TRBJ1-3 and V is TRBV3-1 (or the pseudogene TRBV3-2), with D possibly matching TRBD1 (5 bases). The CDR3 is 14 amino acids. Germline lookup yields CDR1 LGHDT and CDR2 YNNKEL (reference sequence). Trimming removed 4 bases from V and 1 base from J, with 8 bases in between. CDR3 sequence: CASSLTDSGNTIYF. CDR3 in DNA: TGTGCCAGCAGCCTGACAGATTCTGGAAACACCATATATTTT.

The chain carries TRBV5-1 and TRBJ2-7; TRBD2 is a possible D gene (5 bases). CDR1 SGHRS and CDR2 YFSETQ come from the germline V gene. This CDR3 has 13 amino acids. Trimming left V 4 bases short and J 1 base short, with 9 bases between. CDR3 amino acids: CASSSGDSYEQYF. The CDR3 DNA follows: TGCGCCAGCAGCAGCGGTGATTCCTACGAGCAGTACTTC.

V gene TRBV12-3 or TRBV12-4 combines with J gene TRBJ1-1, with TRBD1 identical over 7 bases. The CDR3 runs 12 residues. V dropped 8 bases and J dropped 10; count of bases not matched to a gene: 10. As DNA, the CDR3 is TGTGCCAGCGCACAGGGGAAGATCTCAGCTTTCTTT. It is translated as CASAQGKISAFF.

This clone was observed a few times. This rearrangement joins TRBV29-1 to TRBJ2-6, with 7 bases aligning to TRBD1. The CDR3 loop spans 17 amino acids. The junction had 11 bases not matched to a gene; V was cut back by 6 bases and J by 0 bases. The germline V gene has CDR1 SQVTM and CDR2 ANQGSEA. The CDR3 DNA sequence: TGCAGCGTGGAAAACAGGGGAAAGTCCTCTGGGGCCAACGTCCTGACTTTC. Its translation: CSVENRGKSSGANVLTF. Complete variable domain (other parts from reference TRBV29-1 and TRBJ2-6): SAVISQKPSRDICQRGTSLTIQCQVDSQVTMMFWYRQQPGQSLTLIATANQGSEATYESGFVIDKFPISRPNLTFSTLTVSNMSPEDSSIYLCSVENRGKSSGANVLTFGAGSRLTVL.

The rearrangement links TRBV6-2 or TRBV6-3 to TRBJ1-5; no clear D gene. CDR3 size: 16 residues. The V end was cut by 0 bases, the J end by 1 base, with 10 bases between. CDR1 is MNHEY and CDR2 is SVGEGT in the germline V gene. CDR3 DNA sequence: TGTGCCAGCAGTTACTCGACTAGGGCGAGCAATCAGCCCCAGCATTTT. Translating it yields CASSYSTRASNQPQHF.

The chain couples TRBV19 to TRBJ2-6; TRBD2 agrees at 13 bases. V trimming: 3 bases; J trimming: 0 bases; junction bases outside the gene matches: 5. CDR1 is LNHDA and CDR2 is SQIVND in the germline V gene (reference sequence). This CDR3 region has 19 residues. CDR3 region: CASSISGTSGTSGANVLTF. The CDR3 DNA reads as TGTGCCAGTAGTATCTCCGGGACTAGCGGGACCTCTGGGGCCAACGTCCTGACTTTC.

The rearrangement links TRBV3-1 (or the pseudogene TRBV3-2) to TRBJ2-7, with D possibly matching TRBD2 (5 bases). This CDR3 spans 15 amino acids. V was pared by 0 bases and J by 4 bases, with 13 bases between. The germline V gene encodes CDR1 LGHDT and CDR2 YNNKEL (reference sequence). CDR3 amino acids: CASSQELGKFYEQYF. DNA for the CDR3: TGTGCCAGCAGCCAAGAACTAGGAAAATTTTACGAGCAGTACTTC.

The chain uses TRBV6-6 and TRBJ1-6; 11 bases are a match to TRBD1. This CDR3 contains 16 residues. CDR1 and CDR2 from the germline V gene are MNHNY and SVGAGI (reference sequence). V was pared by 7 bases and J by 7 bases, with 9 bases of the junction left unmatched. In DNA, the CDR3 is TGTGCCAGCACTCAAACCGGACAGGGGGCGAATTCACCCCTCCACTTT. It encodes CASTQTGQGANSPLHF.

A remark on this clone: The identical CDR3 is also encoded by other nucleotide sequences in the sample. This chain uses TRBV5-1 with TRBJ1-5; tentatively, D is TRBD1 (5 bases). The CDR3 runs to 13 residues. V was pared by 0 bases and J by 4 bases, with 5 bases between. CDR1 is SGHRS, CDR2 YFSETQ, per germline. For the CDR3, the DNA is TGCGCCAGCAGCTTGGCAGGGAATCAGCCCCAGCATTTT. Protein: CASSLAGNQPQHF.

V gene TRBV19 combines with J gene TRBJ1-6; a weak D match, TRBD1 (5 bases). Trimming took off 5 bases at V and 2 bases at J, with 13 bases between the two ends. CDR3 size: 16 residues. The germline V gene encodes CDR1 LNHDA and CDR2 SQIVND (reference sequence). CDR3 nucleotide sequence: TGTGCCAGTAGTCCCCAGGGTTTCACCTATAATTCACCCCTCCACTTT. Translating gives CASSPQGFTYNSPLHF.